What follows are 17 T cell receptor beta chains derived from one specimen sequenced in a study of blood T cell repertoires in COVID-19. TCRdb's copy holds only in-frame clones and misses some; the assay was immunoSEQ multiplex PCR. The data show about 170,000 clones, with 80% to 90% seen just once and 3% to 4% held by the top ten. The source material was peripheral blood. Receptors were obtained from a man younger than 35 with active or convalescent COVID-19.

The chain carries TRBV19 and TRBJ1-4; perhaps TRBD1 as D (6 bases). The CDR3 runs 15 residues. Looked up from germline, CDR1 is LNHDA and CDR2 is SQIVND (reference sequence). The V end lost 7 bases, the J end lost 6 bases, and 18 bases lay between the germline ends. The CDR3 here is CASTRWGGRHEKLFF. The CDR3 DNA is TGTGCCAGTACCCGGTGGGGGGGGCGCCATGAAAAACTGTTTTTT.

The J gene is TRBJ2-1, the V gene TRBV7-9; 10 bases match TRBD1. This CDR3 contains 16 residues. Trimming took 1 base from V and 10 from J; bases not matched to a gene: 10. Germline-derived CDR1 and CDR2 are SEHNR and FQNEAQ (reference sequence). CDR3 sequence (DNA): TGTGCCAGCAGCTTAGAGGGGACAGGGGCATTAGGGGAGCAGTTCTTC. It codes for CASSLEGTGALGEQFF.

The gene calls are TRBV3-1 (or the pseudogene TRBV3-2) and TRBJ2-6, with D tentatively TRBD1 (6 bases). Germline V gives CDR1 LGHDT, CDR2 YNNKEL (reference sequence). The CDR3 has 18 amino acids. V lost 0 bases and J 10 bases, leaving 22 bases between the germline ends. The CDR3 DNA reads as TGTGCCAGCAGCCAAGATCTTGGCAACCGACAGGCGGATAACGTCCTGACTTTC. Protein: CASSQDLGNRQADNVLTF.

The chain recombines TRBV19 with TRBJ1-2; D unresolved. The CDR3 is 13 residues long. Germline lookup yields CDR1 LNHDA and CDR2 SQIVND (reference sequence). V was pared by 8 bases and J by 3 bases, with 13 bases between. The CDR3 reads CASSPLPDYGYTF. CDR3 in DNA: TGTGCCAGTTCCCCTCTCCCGGACTATGGCTACACCTTC. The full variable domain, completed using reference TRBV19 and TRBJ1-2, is DGGITQSPKYLFRKEGQNVTLSCEQNLNHDAMYWYRQDPGQGLRLIYYSQIVNDFQKGDIAEGYSVSREKKESFPLTVTSAQKNPTAFYLCASSPLPDYGYTFGSGTRLTVV.

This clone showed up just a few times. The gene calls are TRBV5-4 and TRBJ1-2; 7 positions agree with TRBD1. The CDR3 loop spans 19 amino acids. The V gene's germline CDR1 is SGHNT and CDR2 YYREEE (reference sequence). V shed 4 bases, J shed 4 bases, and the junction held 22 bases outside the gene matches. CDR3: CASSKKTGFPHTTSYGYTF. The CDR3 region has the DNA TGTGCCAGCAGCAAGAAGACAGGGTTTCCCCATACCACTAGCTATGGCTACACCTTC.

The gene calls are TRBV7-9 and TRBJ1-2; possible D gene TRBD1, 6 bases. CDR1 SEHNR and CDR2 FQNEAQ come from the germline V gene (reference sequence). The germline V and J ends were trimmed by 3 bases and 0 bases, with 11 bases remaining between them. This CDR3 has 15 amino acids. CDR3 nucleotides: TGTGCCAGCAGCTTCGTAACAGGGCCTAACTATGGCTACACCTTC. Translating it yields CASSFVTGPNYGYTF.

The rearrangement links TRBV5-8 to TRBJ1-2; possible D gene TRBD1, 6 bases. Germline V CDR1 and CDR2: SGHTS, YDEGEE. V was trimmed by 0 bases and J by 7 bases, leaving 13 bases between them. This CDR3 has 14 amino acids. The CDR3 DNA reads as TGTGCCAGCAGCTTGGCCGGACAGTCAGGTGGCTACACCTTC. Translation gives CASSLAGQSGGYTF.

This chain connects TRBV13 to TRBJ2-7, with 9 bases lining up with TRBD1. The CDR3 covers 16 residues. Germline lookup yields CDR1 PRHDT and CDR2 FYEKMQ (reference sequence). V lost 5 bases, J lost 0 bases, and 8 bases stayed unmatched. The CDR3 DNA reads TGTGCCAGCAGCCGCGGGACAGGGATTAGCTCCTACGAGCAGTACTTC. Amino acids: CASSRGTGISSYEQYF.

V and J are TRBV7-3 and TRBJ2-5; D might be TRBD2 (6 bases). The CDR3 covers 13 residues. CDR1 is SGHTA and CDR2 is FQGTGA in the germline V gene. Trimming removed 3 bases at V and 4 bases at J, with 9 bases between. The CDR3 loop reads CASSFGGAETQYF. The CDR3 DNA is TGTGCCAGCAGCTTTGGCGGGGCAGAGACCCAGTACTTC.

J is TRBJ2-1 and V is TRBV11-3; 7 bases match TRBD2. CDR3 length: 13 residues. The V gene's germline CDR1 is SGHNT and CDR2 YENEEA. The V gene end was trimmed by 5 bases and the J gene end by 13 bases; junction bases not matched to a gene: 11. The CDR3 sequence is CASSLTLAGEQFF. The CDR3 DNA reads TGTGCCAGCAGCCTCACTCTTGCGGGAGAACAGTTCTTC.

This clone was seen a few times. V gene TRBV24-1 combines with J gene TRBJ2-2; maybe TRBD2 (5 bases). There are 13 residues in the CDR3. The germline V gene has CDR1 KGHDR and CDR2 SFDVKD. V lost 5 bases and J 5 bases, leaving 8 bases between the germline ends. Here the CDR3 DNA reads TGTGCCACCAGTGGCGGGTTTACCGGGGAGCTGTTTTTT. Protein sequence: CATSGGFTGELFF.

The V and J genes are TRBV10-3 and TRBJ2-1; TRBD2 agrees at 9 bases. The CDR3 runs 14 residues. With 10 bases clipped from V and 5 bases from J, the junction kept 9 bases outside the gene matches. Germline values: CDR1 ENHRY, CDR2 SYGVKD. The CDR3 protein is CATKIAGDHNEQFF. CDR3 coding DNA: TGTGCCACAAAAATAGCGGGAGACCACAATGAGCAGTTCTTC.

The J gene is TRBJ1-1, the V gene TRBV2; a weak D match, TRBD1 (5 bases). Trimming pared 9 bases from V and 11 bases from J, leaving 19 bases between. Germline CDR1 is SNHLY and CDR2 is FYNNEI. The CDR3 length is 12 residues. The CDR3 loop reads CARSTDSRFAFF. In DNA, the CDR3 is TGTGCCAGATCGACAGACTCCAGGTTTGCTTTCTTT. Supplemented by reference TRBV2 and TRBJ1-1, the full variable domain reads EPEVTQTPSHQVTQMGQEVILRCVPISNHLYFYWYRQILGQKVEFLVSFYNNEISEKSEIFDDQFSVERPDGSNFTLKIRSTKLEDSAMYFCARSTDSRFAFFGQGTRLTVV.

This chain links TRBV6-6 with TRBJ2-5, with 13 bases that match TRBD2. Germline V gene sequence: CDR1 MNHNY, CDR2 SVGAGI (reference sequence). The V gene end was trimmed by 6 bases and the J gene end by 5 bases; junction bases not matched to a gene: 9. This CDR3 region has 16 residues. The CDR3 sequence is CASRAMGLAGLETQYF. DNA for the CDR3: TGTGCCAGCAGGGCCATGGGACTAGCGGGGTTGGAGACCCAGTACTTC.

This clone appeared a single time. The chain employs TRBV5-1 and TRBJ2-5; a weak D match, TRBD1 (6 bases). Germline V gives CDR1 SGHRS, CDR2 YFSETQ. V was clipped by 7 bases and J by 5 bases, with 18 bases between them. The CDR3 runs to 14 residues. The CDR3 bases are TGCGCCAGCTCCACGGGACAACTCAGGGAGACCCAGTACTTC. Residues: CASSTGQLRETQYF.

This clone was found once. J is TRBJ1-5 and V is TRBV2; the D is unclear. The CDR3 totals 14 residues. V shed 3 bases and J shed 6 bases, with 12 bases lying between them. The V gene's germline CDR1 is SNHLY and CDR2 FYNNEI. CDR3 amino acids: CASSDDNSGQPQHF. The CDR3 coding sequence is TGTGCCAGCAGTGACGACAATAGCGGTCAGCCCCAGCATTTT.

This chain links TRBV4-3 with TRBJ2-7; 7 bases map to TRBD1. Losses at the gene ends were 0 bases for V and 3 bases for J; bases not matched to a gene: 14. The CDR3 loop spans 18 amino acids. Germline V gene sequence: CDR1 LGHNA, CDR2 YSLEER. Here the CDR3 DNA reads TGCGCCAGCAGCCAAGACAGAACCCCCGGGACAGTTGACTACGAGCAGTACTTC. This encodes CASSQDRTPGTVDYEQYF.